The 26 T cell receptor beta chains below come from one sample, sequenced in a study of shared clonotypes between healthy human individuals. Only CD45RO-negative cells positively selected for CCR7 counted as naive CD8 cells, so terminally differentiated effector memory CD45RA+ cells were excluded. Sequenced by immunoSEQ multiplex PCR; TCRdb stores in-frame clones only, minus some. The repertoire has approximately 2,000,000 clones, 85% to 95% of them found once; the top ten carry less than 2%. Material: naive CD8+ T cells from PBMCs. These receptors all stem from a man younger than 35 in good health. Some clones in this sample may be carry-over from other donors' samples.

The gene calls are TRBV15 and TRBJ2-7, with D perhaps assigned TRBD1 or TRBD2 (7 bases each). The ends were cut back, 3 bases at V and 2 bases at J, with 29 bases in the middle. This CDR3 is 20 amino acids long. Germline V CDR1 and CDR2: LNHNV, YYDKDF (reference sequence). The CDR3 spells CATSSTRGERELLGAYEQYF. CDR3 nucleotide sequence: TGTGCCACCAGCAGTACCAGGGGGGAGCGGGAACTTCTCGGGGCCTACGAGCAGTACTTC.

This chain links TRBV11-2 with TRBJ2-3, with TRBD2 identical over 8 bases. Germline-derived CDR1 and CDR2 are SGHAT and FQNNGV. There are 16 residues in the CDR3. V lost 1 base and J lost 3; bases outside the gene matches: 6. CDR3 residues: CASSLVVGRGTDTQYF. CDR3 DNA sequence: TGTGCCAGCAGCTTAGTCGTCGGGAGGGGTACAGATACGCAGTATTTT.

Remarks on this clone: Other DNA sequences in this specimen translate into the identical CDR3. The V and J genes are TRBV6-1 and TRBJ2-2, with D hard to call. Trimming shortened V by 8 bases and J by 5 bases, and 9 bases separated the two germline ends. CDR3 size: 12 residues. Germline loops: CDR1 MNHNS, CDR2 SASEGT. CDR3 DNA sequence: TGTGCCAGCCGAGTGGGGACCGGGGAGCTGTTTTTT. Protein product: CASRVGTGELFF.

The chain is built from TRBV14 and TRBJ2-2; 10 bases fit TRBD2. The CDR3 extends over 15 amino acids. V lost 5 bases to trimming and J lost 5 bases; unmatched junction nucleotides: 5. In germline, CDR1 is SGHDN, CDR2 FVKESK. CDR3 sequence reads: CASSISGRGTGELFF. For the CDR3, the DNA is TGTGCCAGCAGCATCAGCGGGAGGGGGACCGGGGAGCTGTTTTTT. Full variable domain (rest looked up from reference TRBV14 and TRBJ2-2): EAGVTQFPSHSVIEKGQTVTLRCDPISGHDNLYWYRRVMGKEIKFLLHFVKESKQDESGMPNNRFLAERTGGTYSTLKVQPAELEDSGVYFCASSISGRGTGELFFGEGSRLTVL.

The V call is TRBV10-3, the J call TRBJ2-7; D is ambiguous. V was clipped by 5 bases and J by 2 bases, with 13 bases between them. The CDR3 has 14 amino acids. Germline CDR1 is ENHRY and CDR2 is SYGVKD. The CDR3 is CAISILSGTYEQYF. CDR3 nucleotide sequence: TGTGCCATCAGTATCCTATCGGGTACCTACGAGCAGTACTTC.

The chain joins TRBV7-9 to TRBJ2-7, with 9 bases matching TRBD2. V trimming: 5 bases; J trimming: 6 bases; junction bases outside the gene matches: 11. CDR3 length: 15 amino acids. Germline-derived CDR1 and CDR2 are SEHNR and FQNEAQ (reference sequence). CDR3 region: CASSAEGLAFSEQYF. In DNA, the CDR3 is TGTGCCAGCAGCGCAGAGGGACTAGCATTCAGCGAGCAGTACTTC.

The rearrangement links TRBV7-3 to TRBJ2-1; TRBD2 aligns across 9 bases. Germline trimming cut 5 bases from V and 0 bases from J; bases unmatched to any gene: 5. CDR3 length equals 16 residues. CDR1 and CDR2 from the germline V gene are SGHTA and FQGTGA. CDR3 residues: CASSMGGRGSYNEQFF. Here the CDR3 DNA reads TGTGCCAGCAGCATGGGCGGGAGGGGCTCCTACAATGAGCAGTTCTTC.

The chain recombines TRBV5-6 with TRBJ2-3, with D unresolved. CDR1 and CDR2 from the germline V gene are SGHDT and YYEEEE. The V end was cut by 4 bases, the J end by 2 bases, with 8 bases between. The CDR3 length is 13 residues. The CDR3 reads CASSLMLTDTQYF. The CDR3 DNA sequence: TGTGCCAGCAGCCTTATGCTCACAGATACGCAGTATTTT. Full variable domain (outside the CDR3, taken from reference TRBV5-6 and TRBJ2-3): DAGVTQSPTHLIKTRGQQVTLRCSPKSGHDTVSWYQQALGQGPQFIFQYYEEEERQRGNFPDRFSGHQFPNYSSELNVNALLLGDSALYLCASSLMLTDTQYFGPGTRLTVL.

A remark on this clone: This sample includes further DNA sequences coding for the same CDR3. The chain carries TRBV18 and TRBJ2-7; D tentatively reads TRBD1 or TRBD2 (5 bases each). Germline V gene data show CDR1 as KGHSH and CDR2 as LQKENI. V lost 3 bases and J lost 1, with 10 bases in between. The CDR3 is 14 residues long. CDR3 loop: CASSPGTESYEQYF. The CDR3 nucleotides are TGTGCCAGCTCACCGGGGACGGAGTCCTACGAGCAGTACTTC.

The rearrangement joins TRBV10-3 to TRBJ1-1; possible D gene TRBD1, 5 bases. Germline V gives CDR1 ENHRY, CDR2 SYGVKD. The CDR3 contains 18 residues. Trimming took 2 bases from V and 5 from J, leaving 24 bases between them. CDR3 nucleotide sequence: TGTGCCATCAGTGAGCGGCAGGGAAGAGGTCGGTTTGAGACTGAAGCTTTCTTT. This translates into CAISERQGRGRFETEAFF.

Only one count was recorded for this clone. The V call is TRBV18, the J call TRBJ2-2; D is undetermined. V gave up 2 bases and J gave up 3 bases, with 19 bases separating them. The CDR3 is 18 amino acids. Looked up from germline, CDR1 is KGHSH and CDR2 is LQKENI. The CDR3 DNA sequence: TGTGCCAGCTCACCAATCGATCCGCAGGTTGGCTACACCGGGGAGCTGTTTTTT. It translates to CASSPIDPQVGYTGELFF. Variable domain in full (rest from reference TRBV18 and TRBJ2-2): NAGVMQNPRHLVRRRGQEARLRCSPMKGHSHVYWYRQLPEEGLKFMVYLQKENIIDESGMPKERFSAEFPKEGPSILRIQQVVRGDSAAYFCASSPIDPQVGYTGELFFGEGSRLTVL.

J is TRBJ2-5 and V is TRBV6-5, with 8 bases matching TRBD2. From germline, CDR1 is MNHEY and CDR2 SVGAGI. The CDR3 consists of 16 residues. The junction had 8 bases not matched to a gene; V was cut back by 2 bases and J by 3 bases. The CDR3 sequence: CASSYLSGNGEETQYF. CDR3 DNA: TGTGCCAGCAGTTACCTTAGCGGGAATGGGGAAGAGACCCAGTACTTC.

CDR3 bases: TGTGCCAGCAGCTTAGCTGTTGCAGGTGGAAACACCATATATTTT. It yields the protein CASSLAVAGGNTIYF. The chain links TRBV7-9 to TRBJ1-3; D not resolved. Per the germline V gene, CDR1 is SEHNR and CDR2 is FQNEAQ (reference sequence). V was shortened by 0 bases and J by 3 bases, with 9 bases between the two germline ends. The CDR3 has 15 residues.

CDR3 DNA: TGTGCCACCAGCTCCCGGGAGGGGTATCTACTGAATGAGCAGTTCTTC. Protein sequence: CATSSREGYLLNEQFF. V is TRBV15 and J is TRBJ2-1; TRBD2 agrees at 8 bases. Germline V lookup: CDR1 LNHNV, CDR2 YYDKDF (reference sequence). Unmatched junction bases numbered 13, after V lost 5 bases and J lost 7 bases. There are 16 residues in the CDR3.

This clone was seen a handful of times. The chain couples TRBV5-1 to TRBJ1-1, with a possible D match to TRBD1 (6 bases). The CDR3 contains 14 residues. Germline V CDR1 and CDR2: SGHRS, YFSETQ. V was trimmed by 3 bases and J by 8 bases, leaving 17 bases between them. In DNA form, the CDR3 reads TGCGCCAGCAGCTCGAACCAGCGCACAGGGGAAGCTTTCTTT. The encoded protein is CASSSNQRTGEAFF.

The count of this clone is one. The V call is TRBV25-1, the J call TRBJ2-2; perhaps TRBD1 as D (5 bases). The CDR3 spans 15 residues. Germline V gene data show CDR1 as MGHDK and CDR2 as SYGVNS. The V end was cut by 1 base, the J end by 7 bases, with 13 bases between. The CDR3 sequence is CASSEFGRVDGELFF. For the CDR3, the DNA is TGTGCCAGCAGTGAATTCGGCAGGGTGGACGGGGAGCTGTTTTTT.

This rearrangement joins TRBV27 to TRBJ2-4, with 7 bases aligning to TRBD2. In germline, CDR1 is MNHEY, CDR2 SMNVEV (reference sequence). Trimming cost V 5 bases and J 0 bases; bases outside gene matches: 19. The CDR3 runs to 20 residues. CDR3 sequence: CASSLRGLGENLLAKNIQYF. Here the CDR3 DNA reads TGTGCCAGCAGTCTCCGAGGACTAGGAGAAAATCTTTTAGCCAAAAACATTCAGTACTTC.

The CDR3 region is CASSSEVGGRTDTQYF. The DNA for the CDR3 is TGTGCCAGCAGCTCTGAGGTGGGGGGAAGGACAGATACGCAGTATTTT. The chain uses TRBV5-4 and TRBJ2-3; TRBD2 might be the D (6 bases). The CDR3 contains 16 residues. V gave up 3 bases and J gave up 3 bases, with 17 bases separating them. Germline lookup yields CDR1 SGHNT and CDR2 YYREEE (reference sequence).

This rearrangement joins TRBV30 to TRBJ2-7, with 9 bases fitting TRBD1. The CDR3 spans 13 residues. CDR1 and CDR2 (germline): GTSNPN, SVGIG (reference sequence). Trimming at V came to 4 bases and at J to 3 bases, leaving 4 bases not matched to a gene. CDR3 DNA sequence: TGTGCCTGGACCGGGACAGGGAACTACGAGCAGTACTTC. Its translation is CAWTGTGNYEQYF.

The CDR3 loop is CASSLPISGSEEQETQYF. The CDR3 DNA reads as TGTGCCAGCAGTTTACCTATAAGCGGGAGTGAGGAACAAGAGACCCAGTACTTC. This chain joins TRBV28 and TRBJ2-5, with 8 bases fitting TRBD2. V dropped 2 bases and J dropped 2; count of bases not matched to a gene: 13. The CDR3 totals 18 residues. Germline-derived CDR1 and CDR2 are MDHEN and SYDVKM.

Notes on this clone: The sample carries other DNA sequences with the same CDR3. Here the CDR3 reads CASSLDHPDRGAYNEQFF. CDR3 DNA: TGTGCCAGCAGCTTAGATCACCCGGACAGGGGAGCCTACAATGAGCAGTTCTTC. The V and J genes are TRBV11-2 and TRBJ2-1; 9 bases are shared with TRBD1. The CDR3 contains 18 residues. Trimming took 0 bases from V and 2 from J; bases not matched to a gene: 8. Germline V gene lookup returns CDR1 SGHAT and CDR2 FQNNGV.

This chain uses TRBV9 with TRBJ2-1; D is undetermined. This CDR3 has 15 residues. Trimming stripped 4 bases from V and 2 bases from J, with 13 bases between. The germline V gene encodes CDR1 SGDLS and CDR2 YYNGEE. The CDR3 DNA is TGTGCCAGCAGCTCGAGCGAGGCTCCCTACAATGAGCAGTTCTTC. Its translation: CASSSSEAPYNEQFF.

The chain couples TRBV7-8 to TRBJ2-3, with a tentative D call TRBD2 (6 bases). Germline CDR1 is SGHVS and CDR2 is FQNEAQ. This CDR3 spans 15 amino acids. V was clipped by 1 base and J by 0 bases, with 8 bases between them. The CDR3 reads CASSLDLASTDTQYF. The CDR3 DNA sequence: TGTGCCAGCAGCTTAGATCTAGCGAGCACAGATACGCAGTATTTT.

The chain has TRBV11-2 and TRBJ2-7; a weak D match, TRBD2 (5 bases). Trimming took 3 bases from V and 0 from J, leaving 12 bases between them. This CDR3 spans 15 amino acids. In germline, CDR1 is SGHAT, CDR2 FQNNGV. The CDR3 nucleotides read TGTGCCAGCAGCTTTGTCGGAGGTCCCTCCTACGAGCAGTACTTC. Translated, it gives CASSFVGGPSYEQYF.

As to this clone: In the same sample, other DNA sequences code for this CDR3. This sequence joins TRBV27 and TRBJ2-7; 14 bases fit TRBD2. Germline CDR1 reads MNHEY; CDR2 reads SMNVEV (reference sequence). The CDR3 extends over 16 amino acids. Germline trimming cut 0 bases from V and 2 bases from J; bases unmatched to any gene: 0. The CDR3 region is CASSLSGLAGAYEQYF. The CDR3 DNA follows: TGTGCCAGCAGTTTATCGGGACTAGCGGGAGCCTACGAGCAGTACTTC.

A few counts support this clone. The chain links TRBV6-1 to TRBJ1-5; no clear D. The V and J ends lost 3 bases and 5 bases respectively, with 2 bases between them. The germline CDR1 and CDR2 sequences are MNHNS and SASEGT. The CDR3 spans 11 residues. The CDR3: CASSDDQPQHF. The CDR3 DNA sequence: TGTGCCAGCAGTGACGATCAGCCCCAGCATTTT.